The 16 T cell receptor beta chains reported below all come from one sample, sequenced in a study of a mutant IDH1 vaccine in newly diagnosed glioma. Profiled with immunoSEQ multiplex PCR; TCRdb holds only in-frame clones, not every one. The sample lists about 56,000 clones; approximately 71% were seen once. No cognate antigen is known for these TCRs. Time point of the sample: week 47, end of study. Vaccination used 300 ug of mutant IDH1 20-mer peptide per dose, with topical imiquimod. The starting material was PBMCs, obtained from a glioma patient whose treatment included an IDH1 peptide vaccine. Receptors originate from a man aged 50-60 years with glioma.

This sequence joins TRBV9 and TRBJ2-2, with 7 bases lining up with TRBD1. V was clipped by 4 bases and J by 4 bases; unmatched bases: 13. Germline-derived CDR1 and CDR2 are SGDLS and YYNGEE. The CDR3 loop spans 17 amino acids. CDR3 in amino acids: CASSINVGTVLTGELFF. The CDR3 DNA reads TGTGCCAGCAGCATAAATGTGGGGACAGTCCTCACCGGGGAGCTGTTTTTT.

This chain joins TRBV11-2 and TRBJ2-7; D may correspond to TRBD1 or TRBD2 (5 bases each). The germline gives CDR1 SGHAT, CDR2 FQNNGV. The V end was cut by 0 bases, the J end by 3 bases, with 15 bases between. The CDR3 is 16 residues long. CDR3 DNA: TGTGCCAGCAGCTTAGATAATGGGACCCCCCGCTACGAGCAGTACTTC. Translation: CASSLDNGTPRYEQYF.

The chain carries TRBV4-1 and TRBJ2-5; D is perhaps TRBD1 (6 bases). The CDR3 has 16 residues. Germline CDR1 reads MGHRA; CDR2 reads YSYEKL. The ends were cut back, 2 bases at V and 1 base at J, with 14 bases in the middle. The chain's CDR3 is CASSQMQGFGQETQYF. As DNA, the CDR3 is TGCGCCAGCAGCCAAATGCAGGGGTTCGGCCAAGAGACCCAGTACTTC.

The chain links TRBV2 to TRBJ1-3, with D perhaps TRBD1 (5 bases). Germline assignment: CDR1 SNHLY and CDR2 FYNNEI. The CDR3 spans 17 residues. V lost 3 bases, J lost 3 bases, and 18 bases lay in between. The CDR3 region has the DNA TGTGCCAGCAGTGAGACTACCCCCCAGGGTTTTGGAAACACCATATATTTT. Residues: CASSETTPQGFGNTIYF.

This clone showed up just a few times. The CDR3 spells CAWSPRGPSTAFF. The CDR3 bases are TGTGCCTGGAGTCCCAGGGGGCCATCGACAGCTTTCTTT. The chain recombines TRBV30 with TRBJ1-1; 8 positions agree with TRBD1. Trimming took 2 bases from V and 10 from J; bases not matched to a gene: 9. Germline CDR1 reads GTSNPN; CDR2 reads SVGIG (reference sequence). This CDR3 comprises 13 residues.

V is TRBV19 and J is TRBJ1-5; 9 nucleotides match TRBD1. Germline V gene sequence: CDR1 LNHDA, CDR2 SQIVND (reference sequence). This CDR3 comprises 14 residues. V shed 5 bases and J 11 bases; nucleotides not matched to a gene: 10. This CDR3 reads CASSSGTGLVAQHF. The CDR3 DNA sequence: TGTGCCAGTAGTTCCGGGACAGGGCTTGTAGCCCAGCATTTT.

The CDR3 region is CASSDFGGGQTQYF. The CDR3 coding sequence is TGTGCCAGCAGTGATTTCGGGGGCGGTCAGACCCAGTACTTC. The chain employs TRBV6-1 and TRBJ2-5, with D perhaps being TRBD1 or TRBD2 (6 bases each). CDR3 length equals 14 residues. CDR1 is MNHNS and CDR2 is SASEGT in the germline V gene. Trimming took off 3 bases at V and 6 bases at J, with 14 bases between the two ends.

V and J are TRBV5-1 and TRBJ2-7, with D possibly being TRBD1 or TRBD2 (5 bases each). CDR1 SGHRS and CDR2 YFSETQ come from the germline V gene. The CDR3 sequence is 14 residues long. The germline V and J ends were trimmed by 0 bases and 5 bases, with 12 bases remaining between them. The CDR3 DNA is TGCGCCAGCAGCTTGGTGCGCAGGGACCACGAGCAGTACTTC. Translated, it gives CASSLVRRDHEQYF.

This chain joins TRBV7-2 and TRBJ1-2, with D possibly being TRBD1 (6 bases). Germline V lookup: CDR1 SGHTA, CDR2 FQGNSA. The CDR3 totals 13 residues. V was pared by 5 bases and J by 4 bases, with 11 bases between. The CDR3 DNA follows: TGTGCCAGCAGCCTGGGGGGGCGCTATGGCTACACCTTC. Residues: CASSLGGRYGYTF.

The rearrangement links TRBV15 to TRBJ2-3; D is undetermined. Germline values: CDR1 LNHNV, CDR2 YYDKDF (reference sequence). The V and J ends lost 1 base and 4 bases respectively, with 9 bases between them. This CDR3 has 14 residues. CDR3 nucleotide sequence: TGTGCCACCAGCAGAGTTTGGAGCCCAGATACGCAGTATTTT. Amino acids: CATSRVWSPDTQYF.

J is TRBJ1-6 and V is TRBV15; D perhaps matches TRBD1 (5 bases). Germline V lookup: CDR1 LNHNV, CDR2 YYDKDF (reference sequence). This CDR3 comprises 15 residues. V was pared by 5 bases and J by 7 bases, with 15 bases between. The CDR3 coding sequence is TGTGCCACCAGCCCGTGGTTGGGGGGAAATTCACCCCTCCACTTT. The encoded protein is CATSPWLGGNSPLHF.

The V gene is TRBV20-1, the J gene TRBJ1-1, with unresolved D. V was pared by 3 bases and J by 7 bases, with 9 bases between. This CDR3 is 11 amino acids long. The germline CDR1 and CDR2 sequences are DFQATT and SNEGSKA (reference sequence). The CDR3 region has the DNA TGCAGTGCTAGCGGGCATAGTGAAGCTTTCTTT. This sequence encodes CSASGHSEAFF.

This clone turned up a few times. This chain uses TRBV5-6 with TRBJ1-4, with D possibly TRBD1 on 5 matching bases. This CDR3 region has 14 residues. Germline CDR1 reads SGHDT; CDR2 reads YYEEEE. The V and J ends lost 2 bases and 7 bases respectively, with 12 bases between them. CDR3 amino acids: CASSFGQGSEKLFF. CDR3 coding DNA: TGTGCCAGCAGCTTTGGCCAGGGCTCTGAAAAACTGTTTTTT.

The rearrangement links TRBV5-1 to TRBJ2-3; no clear D gene. CDR3 size: 13 residues. Germline CDR1 and CDR2: SGHRS and YFSETQ. Trimming cost V 2 bases and J 5 bases, with 9 bases left between them. In nucleotides, the CDR3 is TGCGCCAGCAGCTTAAGTTTTGGAGATACGCAGTATTTT. It is translated as CASSLSFGDTQYF.

This CDR3 is CASSGQGGYGYTF. For the CDR3, the DNA is TGTGCCAGCAGTGGTCAGGGAGGCTATGGCTACACCTTC. This chain links TRBV6-1 with TRBJ1-2, with a possible D match to TRBD1 (5 bases). The V gene lost 4 bases and the J gene lost 4 bases, with 10 bases spanning the gap. From germline, CDR1 is MNHNS and CDR2 SASEGT. This CDR3 contains 13 residues.

As to this clone: The germline gene is not matched at one end of the junction; a read error may be the cause. CDR3 coding DNA: TGTGCTAGCAGCTTAGCGGCAGGGACTCGCGGGGAGCAGTTCTTC. Translating gives CASSLAAGTRGEQFF. The chain uses TRBV7-7 and TRBJ2-1; perhaps TRBD2 as D (6 bases). CDR1 and CDR2 (germline): SSHAT, FNYEAQ (reference sequence). This CDR3 spans 15 amino acids. Full variable domain (missing parts from reference TRBV7-7 and TRBJ2-1): GAGVSQSPRYKVTKRGQDVTLRCDPISSHATLYWYQQALGQGPEFLTYFNYEAQPDKSGLPSDRFSAERPEGSISTLTIQRTEQRDSAMYRCASSLAAGTRGEQFFGPGTRLTVL.